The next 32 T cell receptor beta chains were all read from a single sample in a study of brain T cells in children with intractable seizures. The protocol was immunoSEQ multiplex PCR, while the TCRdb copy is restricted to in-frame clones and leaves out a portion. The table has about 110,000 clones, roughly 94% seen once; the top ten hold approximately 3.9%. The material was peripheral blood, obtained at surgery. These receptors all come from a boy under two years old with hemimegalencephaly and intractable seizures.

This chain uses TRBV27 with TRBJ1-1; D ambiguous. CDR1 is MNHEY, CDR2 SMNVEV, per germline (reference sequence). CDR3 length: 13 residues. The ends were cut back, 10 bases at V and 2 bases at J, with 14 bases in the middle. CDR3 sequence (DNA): TGTGCCAACCCTAAGGACCGAAACACTGAAGCTTTCTTT. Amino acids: CANPKDRNTEAFF.

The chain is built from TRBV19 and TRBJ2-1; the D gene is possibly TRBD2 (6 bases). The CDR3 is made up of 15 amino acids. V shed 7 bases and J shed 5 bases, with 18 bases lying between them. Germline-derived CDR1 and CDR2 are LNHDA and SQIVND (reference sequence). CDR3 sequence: CASTNRDWTNNEQFF. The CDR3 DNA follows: TGTGCCAGTACCAACCGGGACTGGACTAACAATGAGCAGTTCTTC. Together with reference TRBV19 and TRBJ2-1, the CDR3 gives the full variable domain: DGGITQSPKYLFRKEGQNVTLSCEQNLNHDAMYWYRQDPGQGLRLIYYSQIVNDFQKGDIAEGYSVSREKKESFPLTVTSAQKNPTAFYLCASTNRDWTNNEQFFGPGTRLTVL.

The CDR3 sequence: CASSPLTGGAWGYTF. For the CDR3, the DNA is TGTGCCAGCAGCCCCTTGACAGGGGGCGCTTGGGGCTACACCTTC. This chain uses TRBV14 with TRBJ1-2, with 10 bases identical to TRBD1. CDR1 is SGHDN and CDR2 is FVKESK in the germline V gene. Germline trimming cut 4 bases from V and 8 bases from J; bases unmatched to any gene: 10. This CDR3 comprises 15 residues.

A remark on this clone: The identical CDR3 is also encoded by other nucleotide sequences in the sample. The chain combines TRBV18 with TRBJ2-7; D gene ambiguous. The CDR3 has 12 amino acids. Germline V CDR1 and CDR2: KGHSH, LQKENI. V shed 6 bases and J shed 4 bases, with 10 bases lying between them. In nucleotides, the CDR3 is TGTGCCAGCTCCCCGGCTAGTTACGAGCAGTACTTC. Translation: CASSPASYEQYF.

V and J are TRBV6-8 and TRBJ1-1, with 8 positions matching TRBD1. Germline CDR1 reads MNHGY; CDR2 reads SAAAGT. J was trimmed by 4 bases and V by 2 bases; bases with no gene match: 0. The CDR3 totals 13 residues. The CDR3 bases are TGTGCCAGCAGTTACGGGACAGGCACTGAAGCTTTCTTT. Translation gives CASSYGTGTEAFF.

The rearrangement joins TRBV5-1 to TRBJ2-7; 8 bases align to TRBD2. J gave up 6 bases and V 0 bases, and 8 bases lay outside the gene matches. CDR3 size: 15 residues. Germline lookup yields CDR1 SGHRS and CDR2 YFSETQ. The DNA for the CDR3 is TGCGCCAGCAGCTTGGCCGGGGGGGACCAAGGCGAGCAGTACTTC. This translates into CASSLAGGDQGEQYF.

CDR3 loop: CASSVGPGGLANEKLFF. The CDR3 nucleotides read TGTGCCAGCAGCGTAGGTCCAGGGGGCCTTGCTAATGAAAAACTGTTTTTT. The chain is built from TRBV9 and TRBJ1-4; 8 nucleotides match TRBD1. J gave up 3 bases and V 0 bases, and 7 bases lay outside the gene matches. CDR1 is SGDLS and CDR2 is YYNGEE in the germline V gene. The CDR3 is 17 residues long. The full variable domain, in which reference TRBV9 and TRBJ1-4 provide the parts outside the CDR3, is DSGVTQTPKHLITATGQRVTLRCSPRSGDLSVYWYQQSLDQGLQFLIQYYNGEERAKGNILERFSAQQFPDLHSELNLSSLELGDSALYFCASSVGPGGLANEKLFFGSGTQLSVL.

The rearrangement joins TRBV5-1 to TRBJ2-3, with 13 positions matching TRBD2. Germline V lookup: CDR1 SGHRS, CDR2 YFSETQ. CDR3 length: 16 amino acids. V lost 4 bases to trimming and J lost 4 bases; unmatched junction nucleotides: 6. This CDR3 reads CASSPGLAGAPDTQYF. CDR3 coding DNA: TGCGCCAGCAGCCCTGGACTAGCGGGAGCCCCAGATACGCAGTATTTT. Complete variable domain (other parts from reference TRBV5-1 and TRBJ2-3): KAGVTQTPRYLIKTRGQQVTLSCSPISGHRSVSWYQQTPGQGLQFLFEYFSETQRNKGNFPGRFSGRQFSNSRSEMNVSTLELGDSALYLCASSPGLAGAPDTQYFGPGTRLTVL.

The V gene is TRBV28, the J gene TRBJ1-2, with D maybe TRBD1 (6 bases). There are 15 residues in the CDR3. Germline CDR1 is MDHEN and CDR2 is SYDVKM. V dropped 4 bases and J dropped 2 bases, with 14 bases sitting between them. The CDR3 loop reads CASSSLTTGNYGYTF. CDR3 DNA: TGTGCCAGCAGTTCCCTAACCACAGGGAACTATGGCTACACCTTC.

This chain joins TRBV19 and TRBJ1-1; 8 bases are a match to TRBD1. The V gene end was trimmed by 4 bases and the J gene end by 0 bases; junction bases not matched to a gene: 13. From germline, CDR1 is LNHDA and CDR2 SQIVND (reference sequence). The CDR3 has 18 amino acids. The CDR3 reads CASSTPPGQGALNTEAFF. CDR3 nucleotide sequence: TGTGCCAGTAGTACCCCCCCTGGACAGGGAGCCCTGAACACTGAAGCTTTCTTT.

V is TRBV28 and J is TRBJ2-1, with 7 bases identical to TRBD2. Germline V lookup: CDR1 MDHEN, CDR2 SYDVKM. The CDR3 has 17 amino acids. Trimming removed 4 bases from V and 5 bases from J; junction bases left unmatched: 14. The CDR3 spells CASSSYLAAGNHNEQFF. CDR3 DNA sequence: TGTGCCAGCAGTTCTTATCTAGCGGCTGGGAACCACAATGAGCAGTTCTTC.

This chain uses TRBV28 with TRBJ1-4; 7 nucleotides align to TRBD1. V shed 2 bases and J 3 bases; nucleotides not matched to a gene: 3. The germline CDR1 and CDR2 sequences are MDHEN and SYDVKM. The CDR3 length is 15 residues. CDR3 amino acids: CASSLGTASNEKLFF. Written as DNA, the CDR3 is TGTGCCAGCAGTTTAGGGACAGCCTCTAATGAAAAACTGTTTTTT. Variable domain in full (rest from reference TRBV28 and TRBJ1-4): DVKVTQSSRYLVKRTGEKVFLECVQDMDHENMFWYRQDPGLGLRLIYFSYDVKMKEKGDIPEGYSVSREKKERFSLILESASTNQTSMYLCASSLGTASNEKLFFGSGTQLSVL.

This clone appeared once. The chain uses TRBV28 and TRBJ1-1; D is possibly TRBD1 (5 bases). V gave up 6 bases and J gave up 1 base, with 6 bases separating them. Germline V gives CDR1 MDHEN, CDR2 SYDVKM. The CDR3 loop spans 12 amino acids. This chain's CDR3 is CASRRGNTEAFF. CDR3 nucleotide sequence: TGTGCCAGCAGAAGGGGGAACACTGAAGCTTTCTTT.

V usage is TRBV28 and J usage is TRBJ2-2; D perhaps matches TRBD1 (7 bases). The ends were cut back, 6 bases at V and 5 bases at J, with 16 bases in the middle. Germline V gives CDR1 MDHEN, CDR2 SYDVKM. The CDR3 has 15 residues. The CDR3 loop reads CASRLRAGGTGELFF. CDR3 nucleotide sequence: TGTGCCAGCAGATTACGGGCAGGGGGGACCGGGGAGCTGTTTTTT.

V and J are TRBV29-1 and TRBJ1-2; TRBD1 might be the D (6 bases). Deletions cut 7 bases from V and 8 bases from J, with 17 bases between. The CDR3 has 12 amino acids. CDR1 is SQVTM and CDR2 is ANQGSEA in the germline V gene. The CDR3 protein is CSARRGARGYTF. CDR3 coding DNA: TGCAGCGCGAGGCGGGGGGCGAGAGGCTACACCTTC.

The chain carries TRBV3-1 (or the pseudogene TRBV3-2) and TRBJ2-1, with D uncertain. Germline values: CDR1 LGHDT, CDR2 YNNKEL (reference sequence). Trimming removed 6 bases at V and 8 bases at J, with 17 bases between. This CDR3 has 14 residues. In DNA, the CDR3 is TGTGCCAGCAGTCAACGAGCCCCCCCAGATGAGCAGTTCTTC. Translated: CASSQRAPPDEQFF.

DNA of the CDR3: TGTGCCAGCAGCCCAGGTTACCCGCCTCAGCCCCAGCATTTT. This translates into CASSPGYPPQPQHF. V and J are TRBV28 and TRBJ1-5; D is uncertain. Germline V lookup: CDR1 MDHEN, CDR2 SYDVKM. The V and J ends lost 6 bases and 6 bases respectively, with 15 bases between them. This CDR3 spans 14 amino acids.

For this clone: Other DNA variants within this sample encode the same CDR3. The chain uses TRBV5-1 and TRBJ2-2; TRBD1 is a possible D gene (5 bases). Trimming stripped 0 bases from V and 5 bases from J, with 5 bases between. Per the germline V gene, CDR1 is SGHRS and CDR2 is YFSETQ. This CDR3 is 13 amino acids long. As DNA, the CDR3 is TGCGCCAGCAGCTTGGAGGGGACCGGGGAGCTGTTTTTT. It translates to CASSLEGTGELFF.

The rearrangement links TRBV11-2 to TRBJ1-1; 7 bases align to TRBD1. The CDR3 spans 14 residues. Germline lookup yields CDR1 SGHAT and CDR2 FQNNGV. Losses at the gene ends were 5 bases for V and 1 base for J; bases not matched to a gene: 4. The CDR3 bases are TGTGCCAGCAGCCAGAACAGGGGGAACACTGAAGCTTTCTTT. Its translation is CASSQNRGNTEAFF.

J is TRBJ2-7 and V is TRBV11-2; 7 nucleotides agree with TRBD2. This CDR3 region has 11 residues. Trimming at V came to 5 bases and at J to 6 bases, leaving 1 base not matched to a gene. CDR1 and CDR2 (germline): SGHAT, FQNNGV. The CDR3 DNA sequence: TGTGCCAGCAGCCCGGGGGGCGAGCAGTACTTC. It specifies CASSPGGEQYF.

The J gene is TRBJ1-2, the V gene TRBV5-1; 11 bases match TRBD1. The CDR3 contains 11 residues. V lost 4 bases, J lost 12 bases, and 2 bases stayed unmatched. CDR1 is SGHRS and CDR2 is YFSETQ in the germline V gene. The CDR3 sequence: CASSGQGANTF. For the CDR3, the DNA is TGCGCCAGCAGCGGACAGGGGGCAAACACCTTC.

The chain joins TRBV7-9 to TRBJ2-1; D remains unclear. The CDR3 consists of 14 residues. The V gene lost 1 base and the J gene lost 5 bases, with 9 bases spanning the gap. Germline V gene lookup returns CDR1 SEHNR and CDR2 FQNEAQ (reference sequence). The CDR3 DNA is TGTGCCAGCAGCTTAGTGGTGTATCACAATGAGCAGTTCTTC. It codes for CASSLVVYHNEQFF.

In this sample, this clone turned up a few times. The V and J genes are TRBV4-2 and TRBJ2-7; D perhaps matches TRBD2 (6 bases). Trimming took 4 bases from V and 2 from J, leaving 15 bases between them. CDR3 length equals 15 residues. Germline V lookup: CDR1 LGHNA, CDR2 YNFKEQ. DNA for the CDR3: TGTGCCAGCAGCCGATCCGGGACTGGCACCTACGAGCAGTACTTC. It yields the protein CASSRSGTGTYEQYF.

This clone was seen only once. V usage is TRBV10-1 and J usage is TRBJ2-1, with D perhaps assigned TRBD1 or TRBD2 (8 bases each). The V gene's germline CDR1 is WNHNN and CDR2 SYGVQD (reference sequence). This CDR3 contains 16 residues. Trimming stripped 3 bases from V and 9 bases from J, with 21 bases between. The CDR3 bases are TGCGCCAGCAGTGATGTACTAGCGGCCACAGGGGGTGAGCAGTTCTTC. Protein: CASSDVLAATGGEQFF.

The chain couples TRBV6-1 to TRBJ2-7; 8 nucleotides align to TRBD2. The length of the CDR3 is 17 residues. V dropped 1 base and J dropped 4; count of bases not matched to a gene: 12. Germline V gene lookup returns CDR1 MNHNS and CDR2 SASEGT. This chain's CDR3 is CASSEGGASGSIYEQYF. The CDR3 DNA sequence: TGTGCCAGCAGTGAAGGCGGGGCTAGCGGGTCGATATACGAGCAGTACTTC.

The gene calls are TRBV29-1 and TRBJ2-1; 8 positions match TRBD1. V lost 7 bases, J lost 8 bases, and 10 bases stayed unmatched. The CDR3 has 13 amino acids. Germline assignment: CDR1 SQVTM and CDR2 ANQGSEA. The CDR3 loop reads CSATRDRRHEQFF. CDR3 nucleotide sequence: TGCAGCGCAACCCGGGACAGGAGGCATGAGCAGTTCTTC.

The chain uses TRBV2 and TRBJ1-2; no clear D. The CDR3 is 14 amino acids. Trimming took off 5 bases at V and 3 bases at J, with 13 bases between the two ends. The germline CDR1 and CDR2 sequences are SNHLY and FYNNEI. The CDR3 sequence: CASSRGPGYYGYTF. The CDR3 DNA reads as TGTGCCAGCAGTCGCGGGCCGGGGTACTATGGCTACACCTTC.

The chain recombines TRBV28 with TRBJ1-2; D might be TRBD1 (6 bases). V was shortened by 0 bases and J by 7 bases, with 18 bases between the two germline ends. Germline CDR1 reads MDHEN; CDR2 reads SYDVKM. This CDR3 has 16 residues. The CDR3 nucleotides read TGTGCCAGCAGTTTATGGACCCGACAGGCCGGTGGTGGCTACACCTTC. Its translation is CASSLWTRQAGGGYTF.

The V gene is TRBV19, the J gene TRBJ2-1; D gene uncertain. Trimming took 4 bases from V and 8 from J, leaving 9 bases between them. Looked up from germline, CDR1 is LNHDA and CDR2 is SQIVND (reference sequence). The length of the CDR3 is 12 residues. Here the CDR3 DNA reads TGTGCCAGTAGTAGGACCCTCCATGAGCAGTTCTTC. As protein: CASSRTLHEQFF.

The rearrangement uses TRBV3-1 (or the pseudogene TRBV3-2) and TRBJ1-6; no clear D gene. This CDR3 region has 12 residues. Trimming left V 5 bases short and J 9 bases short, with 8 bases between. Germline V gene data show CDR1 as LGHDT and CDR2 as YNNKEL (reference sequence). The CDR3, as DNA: TGTGCCAGCAGCGATGGCGGTTCACCCCTCCACTTT. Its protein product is CASSDGGSPLHF.

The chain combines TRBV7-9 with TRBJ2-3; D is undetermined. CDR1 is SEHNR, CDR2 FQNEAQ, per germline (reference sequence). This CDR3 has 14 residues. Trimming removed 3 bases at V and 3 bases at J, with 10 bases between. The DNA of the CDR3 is TGTGCCAGCAGCTTTCCCCCGGCGACAGATACGCAGTATTTT. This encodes CASSFPPATDTQYF.

The chain's CDR3 is CASSLRGSDSYEQYF. CDR3 nucleotide sequence: TGCGCCAGCAGCTTGAGGGGATCAGACTCCTACGAGCAGTACTTC. V usage is TRBV5-1 and J usage is TRBJ2-7, with D perhaps matching TRBD1 (5 bases). Germline loops: CDR1 SGHRS, CDR2 YFSETQ. Between the trimmed V and J ends, which lost 1 base and 0 bases, there was a span of 11 bases. The CDR3 sequence is 15 residues long.